The 26 T cell receptor beta chains presented below share a single source sample, sequenced in a study of blood T cell repertoires in COVID-19. The protocol was immunoSEQ multiplex PCR, while the TCRdb copy is restricted to in-frame clones and leaves out a portion. The table lists 200,000 to 250,000 clones, approximately 87% of them singletons. The sequenced sample consisted of peripheral blood. These receptor sequences come from a woman in her 70s with active or convalescent COVID-19.

The chain recombines TRBV13 with TRBJ2-7; 9 bases agree with TRBD1. CDR1 and CDR2 from the germline V gene are PRHDT and FYEKMQ (reference sequence). V trimming: 5 bases; J trimming: 0 bases; junction bases outside the gene matches: 2. The CDR3 has 14 amino acids. The CDR3: CASSIQGASYEQYF. DNA for the CDR3: TGTGCCAGCAGCATACAGGGGGCCTCCTACGAGCAGTACTTC.

The chain employs TRBV5-1 and TRBJ2-1; 7 bases match TRBD2. Germline V gene sequence: CDR1 SGHRS, CDR2 YFSETQ. The trim removed 1 base at V and 0 bases at J, leaving 1 base unmatched. This CDR3 has 15 residues. The CDR3 DNA reads as TGCGCCAGCAGCTTGTCGGGGGGCTCCTACAATGAGCAGTTCTTC. It specifies CASSLSGGSYNEQFF.

The chain uses TRBV3-1 (or the pseudogene TRBV3-2) and TRBJ2-2; 13 nucleotides align to TRBD2. Germline V CDR1 and CDR2: LGHDT, YNNKEL (reference sequence). The V and J ends lost 4 bases and 7 bases, in that order; junction bases with no gene match: 6. The length of the CDR3 is 16 residues. CDR3 DNA sequence: TGTGCCAGCAGCCTCGGACTAGCGGGAGCGGGCGGGGAGCTGTTTTTT. It yields the protein CASSLGLAGAGGELFF.

The J gene is TRBJ2-1, the V gene TRBV18; no firm D call. V was trimmed by 2 bases and J by 10 bases, leaving 6 bases between them. The CDR3 is 11 amino acids. Germline-derived CDR1 and CDR2 are KGHSH and LQKENI. The CDR3 DNA follows: TGTGCCAGCTCACCAGCTAGAGAGCAGTTCTTC. Translation gives CASSPAREQFF.

The chain combines TRBV2 with TRBJ2-3; possibly TRBD2 for D (5 bases). The germline V gene encodes CDR1 SNHLY and CDR2 FYNNEI. The CDR3 extends over 13 amino acids. V lost 7 bases, J lost 5 bases, and 13 bases lay in between. CDR3 DNA: TGTGCCAGCACCTCGGCGGGTGGAGATACGCAGTATTTT. This encodes CASTSAGGDTQYF. The whole variable domain, remainder taken from reference TRBV2 and TRBJ2-3, is EPEVTQTPSHQVTQMGQEVILRCVPISNHLYFYWYRQILGQKVEFLVSFYNNEISEKSEIFDDQFSVERPDGSNFTLKIRSTKLEDSAMYFCASTSAGGDTQYFGPGTRLTVL.

This rearrangement joins TRBV9 to TRBJ2-6, with 8 bases lining up with TRBD1. The CDR3 consists of 18 residues. Trimming removed 2 bases from V and 2 bases from J; junction bases left unmatched: 9. Germline V lookup: CDR1 SGDLS, CDR2 YYNGEE. CDR3 bases: TGTGCCAGCAGCGTCCGACAGGGGAGTGGCGCTGGGGCCAACGTCCTGACTTTC. Its protein is CASSVRQGSGAGANVLTF.

The rearrangement joins TRBV2 to TRBJ2-3; D may be TRBD2 (7 bases). There are 14 residues in the CDR3. Per the germline V gene, CDR1 is SNHLY and CDR2 is FYNNEI. V was shortened by 8 bases and J by 2 bases, with 14 bases between the two germline ends. The CDR3 loop reads CASGGANPTDTQYF. The CDR3 coding sequence is TGTGCCAGCGGGGGGGCGAATCCCACAGATACGCAGTATTTT. The whole variable domain, filled in from reference TRBV2 and TRBJ2-3, reads EPEVTQTPSHQVTQMGQEVILRCVPISNHLYFYWYRQILGQKVEFLVSFYNNEISEKSEIFDDQFSVERPDGSNFTLKIRSTKLEDSAMYFCASGGANPTDTQYFGPGTRLTVL.

The rearrangement links TRBV28 to TRBJ1-2, with 10 positions matching TRBD1. CDR1 is MDHEN, CDR2 SYDVKM, per germline. This CDR3 is built from 15 residues. Trimming removed 7 bases from V and 5 bases from J; junction bases left unmatched: 10. This CDR3 reads CASTQTGTGDYGYTF. CDR3 nucleotides: TGTGCCAGCACCCAAACCGGGACAGGGGATTATGGCTACACCTTC.

The V gene is TRBV11-1, the J gene TRBJ2-3, with TRBD1 as a possible D gene (5 bases). The germline CDR1 and CDR2 sequences are SGHAT and FQDESV (reference sequence). This CDR3 is 14 amino acids long. V was pared by 4 bases and J by 1 base, with 9 bases between. The CDR3 coding sequence is TGTGCCAGCAGCTCTTTAGGGGGCACAGATACGCAGTATTTT. As protein: CASSSLGGTDTQYF.

The gene calls are TRBV11-2 and TRBJ2-1; 9 nucleotides align to TRBD2. CDR3 size: 16 residues. V gave up 2 bases and J gave up 6 bases; unmatched junction bases: 8. Germline V gene lookup returns CDR1 SGHAT and CDR2 FQNNGV. The CDR3 DNA follows: TGTGCCAGCAGCTTAATTAGCGGGAGAGGGGGCAATGAGCAGTTCTTC. Its protein product is CASSLISGRGGNEQFF.

The chain recombines TRBV5-1 with TRBJ1-2; a weak D match, TRBD1 (6 bases). Germline V lookup: CDR1 SGHRS, CDR2 YFSETQ. This CDR3 region has 15 residues. Trimming cost V 0 bases and J 2 bases, with 11 bases left between them. The CDR3 DNA is TGCGCCAGCAGCTTGGGGACAGAGACAAACTATGGCTACACCTTC. This translates into CASSLGTETNYGYTF.

CDR3 sequence reads: CASSEDRGRENTIYF. The CDR3 bases are TGTGCCAGCAGCGAGGACAGGGGGCGTGAAAACACCATATATTTT. V is TRBV9 and J is TRBJ1-3; 11 bases line up with TRBD1. The junction had 5 bases not matched to a gene; V was cut back by 3 bases and J by 6 bases. This CDR3 has 15 amino acids. CDR1 and CDR2 from the germline V gene are SGDLS and YYNGEE.

This clone was observed once. The V and J genes are TRBV4-3 and TRBJ2-2, with D maybe TRBD2 (6 bases). Germline V CDR1 and CDR2: LGHNA, YSLEER. The V and J ends lost 4 bases and 0 bases respectively, with 12 bases between them. The CDR3 has 16 residues. This CDR3 reads CASSPTGVSNTGELFF. The CDR3 DNA reads TGCGCCAGCAGCCCTACGGGGGTTTCGAACACCGGGGAGCTGTTTTTT.

V usage is TRBV9 and J usage is TRBJ1-2; weak D call: TRBD1 (5 bases). Germline V gene data show CDR1 as SGDLS and CDR2 as YYNGEE. This CDR3 contains 15 residues. V shed 0 bases and J shed 6 bases, with 15 bases lying between them. The CDR3 nucleotides are TGTGCCAGCAGCGTAGTAGGGCCCGGGGGGGATGGCTACACCTTC. Its translation is CASSVVGPGGDGYTF.

The chain uses TRBV29-1 and TRBJ1-4; no firm D call. Trimming stripped 5 bases from V and 8 bases from J, with 6 bases between. The CDR3 length is 10 residues. Germline V gene data show CDR1 as SQVTM and CDR2 as ANQGSEA. CDR3 sequence reads: CSVWAEKLFF. Written as DNA, the CDR3 is TGCAGCGTTTGGGCGGAAAAACTGTTTTTT.

The chain joins TRBV7-9 to TRBJ2-3; 7 nucleotides agree with TRBD1. J lost 0 bases, V lost 2 bases, and 2 bases had no gene match. This CDR3 has 15 residues. In germline, CDR1 is SEHNR, CDR2 FQNEAQ (reference sequence). Written as DNA, the CDR3 is TGTGCCAGCAGCTTAAAAGGGGGCAGCACAGATACGCAGTATTTT. Protein: CASSLKGGSTDTQYF.

This chain's CDR3 is CASSQDRGGQPQHF. The DNA of the CDR3 is TGTGCCAGCAGCCAAGATCGGGGAGGTCAGCCCCAGCATTTT. The rearrangement joins TRBV3-1 (or the pseudogene TRBV3-2) to TRBJ1-5; no clear D. Germline CDR1 is LGHDT and CDR2 is YNNKEL (reference sequence). The V and J ends lost 0 bases and 6 bases respectively, with 9 bases between them. The CDR3 runs 14 residues.

The gene calls are TRBV5-1 and TRBJ2-2, with 7 bases fitting TRBD2. The germline V gene encodes CDR1 SGHRS and CDR2 YFSETQ. Losses at the gene ends were 0 bases for V and 7 bases for J; bases not matched to a gene: 3. This CDR3 is 14 amino acids long. CDR3 region: CASSLGLADGELFF. CDR3 nucleotide sequence: TGCGCCAGCAGCTTGGGGCTAGCGGACGGGGAGCTGTTTTTT.

V usage is TRBV4-2 and J usage is TRBJ2-7; D uncertain. This CDR3 is 14 amino acids long. In germline, CDR1 is LGHNA, CDR2 YNFKEQ. The V gene lost 2 bases and the J gene lost 3 bases, with 11 bases spanning the gap. The CDR3, as DNA: TGTGCCAGCAGCCAACTCCCCCAGAACTACGAGCAGTACTTC. Its protein product is CASSQLPQNYEQYF.

This clone was seen just once. This chain uses TRBV7-7 with TRBJ2-5; D possibly corresponds to TRBD2 (5 bases). The CDR3 has 13 amino acids. V shed 2 bases and J shed 10 bases, with 14 bases lying between them. Germline V gene sequence: CDR1 SSHAT, CDR2 FNYEAQ (reference sequence). The CDR3 region has the DNA TGTGCCAGCAGCTTATCGAGATGGGGAGACCAGTACTTC. It is translated as CASSLSRWGDQYF.

The chain couples TRBV5-8 to TRBJ2-3; 7 nucleotides align to TRBD2. The V and J ends lost 10 bases and 4 bases, in that order; junction bases with no gene match: 9. From germline, CDR1 is SGHTS and CDR2 YDEGEE. CDR3 length equals 13 residues. As DNA, the CDR3 is TGTGCCGGCCGATTCCGGGGGGCAGATACGCAGTATTTT. As protein: CAGRFRGADTQYF. Full variable domain (rest looked up from reference TRBV5-8 and TRBJ2-3): EAGVTQSPTHLIKTRGQQATLRCSPISGHTSVYWYQQALGLGLQFLLWYDEGEERNRGNFPPRFSGRQFPNYSSELNVNALELEDSALYLCAGRFRGADTQYFGPGTRLTVL.

This chain connects TRBV19 to TRBJ1-3, with 8 bases that match TRBD1. V lost 10 bases to trimming and J lost 2 bases; unmatched junction nucleotides: 4. The CDR3 totals 13 residues. Germline V gives CDR1 LNHDA, CDR2 SQIVND (reference sequence). CDR3 amino acids: CATWTGPGNTIYF. CDR3 nucleotides: TGTGCCACTTGGACAGGGCCTGGAAACACCATATATTTT.

The rearrangement uses TRBV5-4 and TRBJ1-2; D perhaps matches TRBD1 (5 bases). V was pared by 0 bases and J by 4 bases, with 13 bases between. Germline V gene data show CDR1 as SGHNT and CDR2 as YYREEE (reference sequence). The CDR3 spans 15 residues. DNA for the CDR3: TGTGCCAGCAGCTTGGCCAGGGTGTCGAGCTATGGCTACACCTTC. Translated: CASSLARVSSYGYTF. The variable domain in full, with the rest retrieved from reference TRBV5-4 and TRBJ1-2, is ETGVTQSPTHLIKTRGQQVTLRCSSQSGHNTVSWYQQALGQGPQFIFQYYREEENGRGNFPPRFSGLQFPNYSSELNVNALELDDSALYLCASSLARVSSYGYTFGSGTRLTVV.

The chain is built from TRBV6-5 and TRBJ2-2; no clear D. V gave up 6 bases and J gave up 2 bases, with 10 bases separating them. The germline V gene encodes CDR1 MNHEY and CDR2 SVGAGI. The CDR3 has 14 amino acids. CDR3 sequence reads: CASRGLRNTGELFF. Here the CDR3 DNA reads TGTGCCAGCAGGGGCCTCAGAAACACCGGGGAGCTGTTTTTT.

V is TRBV6-5 and J is TRBJ1-2, with D possibly TRBD1 on 5 matching bases. This CDR3 is built from 16 residues. Trimming removed 0 bases from V and 0 bases from J, with 11 bases in between. Germline CDR1 is MNHEY and CDR2 is SVGAGI. CDR3 DNA: TGTGCCAGCAGTTACTCTGGGACTTTAGCTAACTATGGCTACACCTTC. This encodes CASSYSGTLANYGYTF.

Only a few counts were recorded for this clone. The rearrangement links TRBV19 to TRBJ2-7; tentative D call: TRBD2 (6 bases). The V end was cut by 7 bases, the J end by 4 bases, with 17 bases between. Germline loops: CDR1 LNHDA, CDR2 SQIVND (reference sequence). This CDR3 has 14 residues. DNA for the CDR3: TGTGCCAGTACCCAAGGGGCGGGGCCATACGAGCAGTACTTC. It translates to CASTQGAGPYEQYF.